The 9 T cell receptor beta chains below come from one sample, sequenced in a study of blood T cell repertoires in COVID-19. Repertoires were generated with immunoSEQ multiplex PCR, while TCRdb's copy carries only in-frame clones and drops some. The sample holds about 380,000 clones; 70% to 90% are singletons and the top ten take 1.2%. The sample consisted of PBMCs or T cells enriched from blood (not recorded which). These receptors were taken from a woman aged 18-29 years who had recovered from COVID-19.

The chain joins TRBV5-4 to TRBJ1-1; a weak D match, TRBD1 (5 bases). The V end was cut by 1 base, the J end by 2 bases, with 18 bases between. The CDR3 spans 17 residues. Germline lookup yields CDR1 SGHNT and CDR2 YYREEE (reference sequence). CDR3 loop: CASSLLRVGFDNTEAFF. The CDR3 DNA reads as TGTGCCAGCAGCTTGCTCAGGGTGGGATTCGATAACACTGAAGCTTTCTTT.

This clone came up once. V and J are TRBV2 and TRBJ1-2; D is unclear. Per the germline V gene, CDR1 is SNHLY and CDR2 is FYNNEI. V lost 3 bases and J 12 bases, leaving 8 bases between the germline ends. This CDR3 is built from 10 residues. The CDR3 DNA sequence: TGTGCCAGCAGTGAGAGGGTGGACACCTTC. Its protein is CASSERVDTF. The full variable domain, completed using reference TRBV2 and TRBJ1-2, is EPEVTQTPSHQVTQMGQEVILRCVPISNHLYFYWYRQILGQKVEFLVSFYNNEISEKSEIFDDQFSVERPDGSNFTLKIRSTKLEDSAMYFCASSERVDTFGSGTRLTVV.

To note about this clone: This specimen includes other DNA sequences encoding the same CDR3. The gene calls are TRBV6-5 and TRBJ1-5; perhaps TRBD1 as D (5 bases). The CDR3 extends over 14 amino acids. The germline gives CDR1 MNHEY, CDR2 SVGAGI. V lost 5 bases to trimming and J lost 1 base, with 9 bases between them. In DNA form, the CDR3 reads TGTGCCAGCAGTCCAGGGTTGAGCAATCAGCCCCAGCATTTT. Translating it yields CASSPGLSNQPQHF.

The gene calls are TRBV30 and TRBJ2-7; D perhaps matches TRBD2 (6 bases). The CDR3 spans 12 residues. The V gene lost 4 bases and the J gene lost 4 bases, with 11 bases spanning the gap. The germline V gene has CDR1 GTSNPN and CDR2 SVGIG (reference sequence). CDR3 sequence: CAWTLGGYEQYF. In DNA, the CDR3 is TGTGCCTGGACCCTGGGGGGTTACGAGCAGTACTTC.

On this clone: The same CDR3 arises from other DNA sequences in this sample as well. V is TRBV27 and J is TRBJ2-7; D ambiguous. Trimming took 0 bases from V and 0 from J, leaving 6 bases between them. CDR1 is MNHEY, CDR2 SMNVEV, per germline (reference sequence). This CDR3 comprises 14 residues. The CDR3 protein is CASSLSAGSYEQYF. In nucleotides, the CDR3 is TGTGCCAGCAGTTTATCCGCCGGCTCCTACGAGCAGTACTTC.

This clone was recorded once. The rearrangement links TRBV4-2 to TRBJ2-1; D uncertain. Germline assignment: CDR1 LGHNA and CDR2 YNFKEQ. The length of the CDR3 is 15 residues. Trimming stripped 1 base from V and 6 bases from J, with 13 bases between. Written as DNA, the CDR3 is TGTGCCAGCAGCCAAGCAACAGATCCTTTCAATGAGCAGTTCTTC. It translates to CASSQATDPFNEQFF.

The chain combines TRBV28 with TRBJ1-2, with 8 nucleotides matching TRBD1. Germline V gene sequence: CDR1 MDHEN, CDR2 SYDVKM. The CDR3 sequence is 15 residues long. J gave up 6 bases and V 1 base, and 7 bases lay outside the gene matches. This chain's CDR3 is CASSLSFRGRDGYTF. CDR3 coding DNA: TGTGCCAGCAGTTTATCCTTCAGGGGGCGGGATGGCTACACCTTC.

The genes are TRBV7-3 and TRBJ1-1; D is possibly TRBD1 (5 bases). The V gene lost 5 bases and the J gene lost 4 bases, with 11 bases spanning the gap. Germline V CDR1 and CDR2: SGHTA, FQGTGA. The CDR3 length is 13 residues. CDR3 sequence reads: CASSQGSSTEAFF. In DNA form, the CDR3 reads TGTGCCAGCAGCCAGGGATCGAGCACTGAAGCTTTCTTT.

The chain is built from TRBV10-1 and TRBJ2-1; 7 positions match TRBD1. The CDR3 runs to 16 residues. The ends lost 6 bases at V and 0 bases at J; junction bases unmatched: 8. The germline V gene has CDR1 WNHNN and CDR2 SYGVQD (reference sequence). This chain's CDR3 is CASSSGTVSSYNEQFF. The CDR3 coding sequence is TGCGCCAGCAGCTCCGGGACAGTAAGCTCCTACAATGAGCAGTTCTTC.